These T cell receptor beta chains were read from a single sample in a study of blood T cells in healthy people across ages. Each CDR3 protein gets one entry after TCRdb re-called the 5' RACE reads with MiXCR. The data contain some 1.5 million distinct CDR3 sequences, 28% of them seen just once; the ten biggest clones take up roughly 8.2%. The sample was blood. The receptors here all came from a woman in her 30s in good health. CDR3s include the opening cysteine and the closing phenylalanine or tryptophan. A D gene is named only where the DNA matches it firmly. Clone size is shown for a subset of rows, as once, few, many or a class of expanded clone.

v_call	d_call	j_call	clone_size	cdr3_nt	cdr3_aa
TRBV5-1	TRBD1	TRBJ2-7	NA	TGCGCCAGCAGCGTTGAGACAGGGCCCTACGAGCAGTACTTC	CASSVETGPYEQYF
TRBV7-2	TRBD1	TRBJ1-4	many	TGTGCCAGCAGCTCGGGACAGGGGAATGAAAAACTGTTTTTT	CASSSGQGNEKLFF
TRBV5-5	NA	TRBJ2-7	NA	TGTGTCTGCAGTCCCGAGGCAGTTCTCCACGAGCAGTACTTC	CVCSPEAVLHEQYF
TRBV5-1	NA	TRBJ2-7	many	TGCGCCAGCAGCGAGAGGACAGCAGCCTACGAGCAGTACTTC	CASSERTAAYEQYF
TRBV6-1	NA	TRBJ1-1	few	TGTGCCGGCAGTCTCGCAGGGCGCACTGAAGCTTTCTTT	CAGSLAGRTEAFF
TRBV20-1	NA	TRBJ1-2	few	TGCAGTGCTAGCCTGGGGTTCTATGGCTACACCTTC	CSASLGFYGYTF
TRBV12-2	NA	TRBJ2-5	few	TGTGCAAGTCGCTTACCTCAGCCAATAACGGAGACCCAGTACTTC	CASRLPQPITETQYF
TRBV29-1	TRBD1	TRBJ2-7	NA	TGCAGCGCCGCGCGACAGGGGGCATCCTACAATGAGCAGTACTTC	CSAARQGASYNEQYF
TRBV4-3	NA	TRBJ1-2	many	TGCGCCAGCAGCCAAGATGGCAGTTATGGCTACACCTTC	CASSQDGSYGYTF
TRBV5-1	NA	TRBJ2-4	NA	TGCGCCAGCAGCCAGGGGGGTAGGGGCGATGGCATTCAGTACTTC	CASSQGGRGDGIQYF
TRBV7-2	NA	TRBJ2-3	many	TGTGCCAGCAGCCAACCCGGGACATCAGCAGATACGCAGTATTTT	CASSQPGTSADTQYF
TRBV7-2	TRBD2	TRBJ2-1	NA	TGTGCCAGCAGCCCGCTGGGACTAGCGGGGGGCCGAGGCTCCTTCAATGAGCAGTTCTTC	CASSPLGLAGGRGSFNEQFF
TRBV18	TRBD1	TRBJ2-7	NA	TGTGCCAGCTCACCAGGGTTACAGGGGGCCGACGAGCAGTACTTC	CASSPGLQGADEQYF
TRBV6-2/TRBV6-3	NA	TRBJ2-7	NA	TGTGCCAGCAGTTACTCGCCCATGGATGCCCGAGGCTTCGAGCAGTACTTC	CASSYSPMDARGFEQYF
TRBV7-2	NA	TRBJ2-5	NA	TGTGCCAGCAGCATTGCCCAGAAAGAGACCCAGTACTTC	CASSIAQKETQYF
TRBV14	NA	TRBJ2-3	many	TGTGCCAGCAGCCAACGGCTAGCAGATACGCAGTATTTT	CASSQRLADTQYF
TRBV18	NA	TRBJ2-4	NA	TGTGCCAGCTCACCCAGAGAGGGGAGTGGAAACATTCAGTACTTC	CASSPREGSGNIQYF
TRBV28	TRBD1	TRBJ1-2	few	TGTGCCAGCTCGACAGGGGGCAATGGCTACACCTTC	CASSTGGNGYTF